This T cell receptor beta chain derives from a study of blood T cell repertoires in COVID-19. For the study at large: Donors in the United States, Italy and Spain gave samples during acute or convalescent COVID-19. Sources were T cells, B-cell-depleted T cells, or PBMCs; the material itself was cDNA or gDNA.

Germline V gene lookup returns CDR1 MDHEN and CDR2 SYDVKM. CDR3 length: 15 residues. Trimming pared 6 bases from V and 3 bases from J, leaving 15 bases between. Original processing methods: Estimates of nucleated cell counts were drawn from the amplification of reference gene primers. Generated by immunoSEQ multiplex PCR, the TCRdb table keeps only in-frame clones and is missing some. V and J calls and clone size come straight from that table; D and trimming were deduced from the DNA. Here the sample spans about 68,000 clones, approximately 79% being singletons. The sequence was obtained from a woman between 45 and 65 years old with acute or convalescent COVID-19. The rearrangement uses TRBV28 and TRBJ2-1; TRBD1 might be the D (5 bases). The sequencing sample was made of peripheral blood. The CDR3 sequence is CASRFTRVLYNEQFF. For the CDR3, the DNA is TGTGCCAGCAGATTTACCAGGGTACTCTACAATGAGCAGTTCTTC.